This TCR beta chain was found in a study of T-cell reconstitution after alpha-beta-depleted transplantation in children. TCRbeta library construction was performed incorporating unique molecular identifiers. TCRdb re-called the PCR reads through MiXCR, storing one row per CDR3 protein. The table includes over 550,000 distinct CDR3 sequences, 8% to 11% detected once. This TCR was sampled from a human donor who donated a stem cell graft to a child with acute myeloid leukemia. Sequenced material: PBMCs from the stem cell graft donor, taken from the stem cell graft.

This chain's CDR3 is CASSRTPLDRGLSYNEQFF. In nucleotides, the CDR3 is TGTGCCAGTAGCCGAACCCCTTTAGACAGGGGGCTATCCTACAATGAGCAGTTCTTC. This chain connects TRBV19 to TRBJ2-1; TRBD1 aligns across 10 bases. J lost 1 base, V lost 6 bases, and 15 bases had no gene match. The CDR3 covers 19 residues. Germline loops: CDR1 LNHDA, CDR2 SQIVND (reference sequence). The full variable domain, completed using reference TRBV19 and TRBJ2-1, is DGGITQSPKYLFRKEGQNVTLSCEQNLNHDAMYWYRQDPGQGLRLIYYSQIVNDFQKGDIAEGYSVSREKKESFPLTVTSAQKNPTAFYLCASSRTPLDRGLSYNEQFFGPGTRLTVL.